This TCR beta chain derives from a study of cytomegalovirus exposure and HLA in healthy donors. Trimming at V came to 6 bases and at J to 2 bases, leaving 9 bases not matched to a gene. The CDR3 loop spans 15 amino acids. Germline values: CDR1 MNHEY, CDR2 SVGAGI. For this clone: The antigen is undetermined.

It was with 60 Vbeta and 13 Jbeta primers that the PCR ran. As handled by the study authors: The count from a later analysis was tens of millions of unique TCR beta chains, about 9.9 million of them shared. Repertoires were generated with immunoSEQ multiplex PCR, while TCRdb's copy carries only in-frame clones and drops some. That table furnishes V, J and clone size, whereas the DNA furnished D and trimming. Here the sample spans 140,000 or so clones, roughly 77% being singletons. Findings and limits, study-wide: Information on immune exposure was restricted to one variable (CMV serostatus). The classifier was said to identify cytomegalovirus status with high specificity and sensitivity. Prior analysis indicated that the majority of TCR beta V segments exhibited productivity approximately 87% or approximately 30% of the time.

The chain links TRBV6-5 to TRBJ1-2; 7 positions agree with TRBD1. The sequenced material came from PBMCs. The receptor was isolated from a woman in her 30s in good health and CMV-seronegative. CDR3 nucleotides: TGTGCCAGCAGCCACTCCGTGACAGGGAACTATGGCTACACCTTC. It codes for CASSHSVTGNYGYTF.